This paragraph reports one TCR beta chain. Profiled with immunoSEQ multiplex PCR; TCRdb holds only in-frame clones, not every one. The table records 2 million to 2.5 million clones, 95% of them present only once. Germline CDR1 and CDR2: KGHSH and LQKENI. V shed 6 bases, J shed 4 bases, and the junction held 16 bases outside the gene matches. The CDR3 sequence is 17 residues long. This record comes from a study of shared clonotypes between healthy human individuals. This chain connects TRBV18 to TRBJ2-7; 9 bases align to TRBD2. The sample was naive CD4+ T cells sorted from blood. Subset reported: CD45RA+ positively selected. This sequence originates from a man younger than 35 in good health. In DNA, the CDR3 is TGTGCCAGCTCCCAAAACCAACTAGCTAGCGGGACTTACGAGCAGTACTTC. Encoded protein: CASSQNQLASGTYEQYF.